This T cell receptor (beta chain) originates from a study of blood T cell repertoires in COVID-19 (dated by TCRdb to 2018 to 2021). At the level of the whole study: Collaborator samples came from the United States, Italy and Spain and covered acute and convalescent phases of COVID-19. Subjects who had been exposed to COVID-19, were actively infected with it, or had recovered from it provided the deeply sampled blood TCRbeta repertoires that made up the dataset. The prospective study material was composed of cDNA or gDNA derived from T cells, B-cell-depleted T cells, or PBMCs. A de-identified subject ID, COVID-19 status, age in years and sex were almost always included in the sample metadata. Where available, HLA class I and class II types were taken from metadata supplied by the sample provider and were not determined by assay-based typing. The repertoires were released in a freely available public database meant as a resource for research on the immune response to SARS-CoV-2. Samples came from the ongoing ImmuneRACE study (first 160 participants) plus 1,254 subjects from 6 global collaborators. Points the paper makes about the study in general: How much clinical and demographic metadata was included differed by source and by participant, and the metadata was provided uncurated.

Including the terminal cysteine and phenylalanine, the CDR3 comprises 15 residues. Here the CDR3 DNA is all that survives: 45 bases in frame from base 1. The V and J ends are trimmed by 4 bases and 6 bases, leaving 16 bases between them. Participants in the prospective study were aged roughly 18 to 100 years, lived in approximately 26 United States geographic areas, and enrolled through a virtual design. Cohort assignment in the prospective study relied on participant-reported clinical history from a screening survey and a study questionnaire. For ImmuneRACE Cohort 3, a participant was defined as recovered based on two consecutive negative NP/OP PCR tests, clearance by a healthcare professional, or resolution of symptoms. In the prospective study, mobile phlebotomists collected whole blood, serum and a nasopharyngeal or oropharyngeal swab from each participant. Additional blood draws and questionnaires over an approximately 2-month period could optionally be provided by prospective study participants. Before DNA extraction, blood samples from the prospective study were shipped at room temperature or frozen.

TCRbeta CDR3 regions were amplified from genomic DNA using the immunoSEQ Assay, a bias-controlled multiplex PCR. The original pipeline was this. The number of nucleated cells in each sample was estimated by amplification of reference gene primers within the assay. Sequence reads were collapsed and filtered to measure the absolute abundance of every unique TCRbeta CDR3 rearrangement. For each sample, productive Simpson clonality was calculated as the square root of Simpson's diversity index across productive rearrangements. This immuneACCESS table, as held by TCRdb, lists in-frame sequences with V and J called but not all clones. Of the missing ones, under half trace to an unresolved V gene in checked studies; the others have no known cause. V, J and clone size are those of that table, while D and trimming were read from the DNA. The sample table records roughly 290,000 clones; 87% of these occur just once. Of the sample, around 5.8% falls within the top ten clones.

Of note for this clone: Which antigen it targets is not known. The input lacks base qualities; no much larger clone sits a single base away.

Specimen: PBMCs or T cells enriched from blood (not recorded which). The TCR originated in a woman aged 40 to 50 who had recovered from COVID-19. The V gene is TRBV23-1 and the J gene is TRBJ1-5, with TRBD1 perhaps the D gene, on 6 matching bases. TRBV23-1 carries the ORF label, with uncertain function. This receptor carries the CDR3 CASSLGHQTCQPQHF. The nucleotides read TGCGCCAGCAGTCTGGGACACCAAACATGTCAGCCCCAGCATTTT.